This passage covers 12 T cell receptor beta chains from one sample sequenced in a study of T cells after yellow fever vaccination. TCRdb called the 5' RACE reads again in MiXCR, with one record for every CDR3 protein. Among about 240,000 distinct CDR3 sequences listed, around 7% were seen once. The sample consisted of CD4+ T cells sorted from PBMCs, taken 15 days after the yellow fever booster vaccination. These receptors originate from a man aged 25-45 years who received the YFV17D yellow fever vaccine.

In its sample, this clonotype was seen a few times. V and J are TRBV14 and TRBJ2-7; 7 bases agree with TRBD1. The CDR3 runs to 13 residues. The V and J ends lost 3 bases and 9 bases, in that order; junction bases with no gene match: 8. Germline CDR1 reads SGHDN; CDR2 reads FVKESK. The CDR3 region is CASSQLGGRWQYF. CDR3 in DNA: TGTGCCAGCAGCCAGTTAGGGGGCCGGTGGCAGTACTTC.

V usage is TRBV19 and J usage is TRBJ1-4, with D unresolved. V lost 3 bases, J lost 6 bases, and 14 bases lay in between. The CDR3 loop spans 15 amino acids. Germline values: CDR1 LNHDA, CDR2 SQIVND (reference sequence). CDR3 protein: CASSISQYSDEKLFF. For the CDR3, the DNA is TGTGCCAGTAGTATTTCTCAGTACTCTGATGAAAAACTGTTTTTT.

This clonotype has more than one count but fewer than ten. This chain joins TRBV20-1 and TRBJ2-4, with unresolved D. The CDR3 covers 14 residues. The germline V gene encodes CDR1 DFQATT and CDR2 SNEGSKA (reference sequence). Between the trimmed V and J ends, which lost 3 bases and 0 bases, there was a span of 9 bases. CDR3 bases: TGCAGTGCTAGTTGGGCCCCAGCCAAAAACATTCAGTACTTC. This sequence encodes CSASWAPAKNIQYF.

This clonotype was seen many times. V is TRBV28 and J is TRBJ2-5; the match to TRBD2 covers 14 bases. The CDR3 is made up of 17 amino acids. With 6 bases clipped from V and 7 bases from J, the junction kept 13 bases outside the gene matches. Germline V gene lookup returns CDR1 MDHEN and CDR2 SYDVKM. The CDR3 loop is CASRTGGTSGRMWTQYF. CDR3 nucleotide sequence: TGTGCCAGCAGGACGGGGGGGACTAGCGGGAGAATGTGGACCCAGTACTTC.

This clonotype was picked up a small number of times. The CDR3 region has the DNA TGTGCCAGCAGCTTAGGGACTAGCGGTAACAATGAGCAGTTCTTC. It specifies CASSLGTSGNNEQFF. This sequence joins TRBV7-2 and TRBJ2-1; 10 positions match TRBD2. V lost 1 base and J lost 5; bases outside the gene matches: 2. The CDR3 runs 15 residues. CDR1 and CDR2 (germline): SGHTA, FQGNSA.

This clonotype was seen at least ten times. The CDR3 region is CASSSWGAYNEQFF. The CDR3 DNA reads as TGTGCCAGCAGTTCGTGGGGCGCCTACAATGAGCAGTTCTTC. This chain joins TRBV27 and TRBJ2-1; maybe TRBD1 (5 bases). Deletions cut 4 bases from V and 2 bases from J, with 9 bases between. The germline V gene has CDR1 MNHEY and CDR2 SMNVEV (reference sequence). The CDR3 has 14 residues.

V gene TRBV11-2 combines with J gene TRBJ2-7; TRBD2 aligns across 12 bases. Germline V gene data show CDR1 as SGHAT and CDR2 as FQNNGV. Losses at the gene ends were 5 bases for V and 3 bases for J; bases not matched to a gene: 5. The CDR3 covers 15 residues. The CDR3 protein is CASSLSTSGSYEQYF. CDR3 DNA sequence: TGTGCCAGCAGCCTATCGACTAGCGGGAGCTACGAGCAGTACTTC.

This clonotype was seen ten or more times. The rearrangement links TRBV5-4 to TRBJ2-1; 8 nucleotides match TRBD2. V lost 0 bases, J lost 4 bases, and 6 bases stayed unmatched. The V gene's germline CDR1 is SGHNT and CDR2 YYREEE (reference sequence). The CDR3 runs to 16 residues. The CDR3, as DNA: TGTGCCAGCAGCTTGGGTACTAGCGGAAGTTACAATGAGCAGTTCTTC. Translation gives CASSLGTSGSYNEQFF.

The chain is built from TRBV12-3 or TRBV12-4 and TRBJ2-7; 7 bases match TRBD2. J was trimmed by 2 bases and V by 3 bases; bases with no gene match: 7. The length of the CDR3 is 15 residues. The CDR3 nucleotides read TGTGCCAGCAGTTTTGGGGAGGGACCCACCTACGAGCAGTACTTC. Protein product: CASSFGEGPTYEQYF.

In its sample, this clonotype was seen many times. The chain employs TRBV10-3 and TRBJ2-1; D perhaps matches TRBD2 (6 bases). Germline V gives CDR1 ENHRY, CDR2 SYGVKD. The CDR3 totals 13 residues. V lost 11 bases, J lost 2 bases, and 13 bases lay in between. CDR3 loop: CALSRETYNEQFF. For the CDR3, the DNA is TGTGCCCTGTCGCGGGAAACCTACAATGAGCAGTTCTTC.

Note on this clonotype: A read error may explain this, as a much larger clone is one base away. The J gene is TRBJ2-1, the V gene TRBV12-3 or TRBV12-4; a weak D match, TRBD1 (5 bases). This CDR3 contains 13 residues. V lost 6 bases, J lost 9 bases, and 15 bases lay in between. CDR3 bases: TGTGCCAGCAGGTACTACCGTAGGGGTGAGCAGTTCTTC. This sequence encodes CASRYYRRGEQFF.

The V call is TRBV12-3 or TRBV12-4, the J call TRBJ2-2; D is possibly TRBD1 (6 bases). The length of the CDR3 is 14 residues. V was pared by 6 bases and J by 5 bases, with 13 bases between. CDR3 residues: CASSHARGTGELFF. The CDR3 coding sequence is TGTGCCAGCAGCCACGCGAGGGGGACCGGGGAGCTGTTTTTT.